This entry concerns a single T cell receptor (beta chain). This CDR3 region has 16 residues. Trimming pared 6 bases from V and 4 bases from J, leaving 21 bases between. Germline CDR1 and CDR2: MGHRA and YSYEKL. Authors' analysis steps: The assay estimated nucleated cells by amplifying reference gene primers. Assay: immunoSEQ multiplex PCR; the TCRdb copy retains only in-frame clones and omits some. The V and J calls and clone size were taken over from that table, and D and trimming were inferred from the DNA. Of around 620,000 clones listed, about 87% are singletons. The sample is drawn from a study of blood T cell repertoires in COVID-19.

The receptor was isolated from a young woman with acute or convalescent COVID-19. The chain links TRBV4-1 to TRBJ1-2; D gene unclear. The source material was peripheral blood. Here the CDR3 reads CASRITEESATYGYTF. The CDR3, as DNA: TGCGCCAGCAGAATCACGGAAGAATCAGCGACCTATGGCTACACCTTC.